This T cell receptor beta chain was recorded in a study of shared clonotypes between healthy human individuals. Study overall: Per donor, CD8 memory used one plate, CD8 naive used two, CD4 memory used three and CD4 naive used three.

Germline V CDR1 and CDR2: ENHRY, SYGVKD. The V gene lost 5 bases and the J gene lost 5 bases, with 15 bases spanning the gap. This CDR3 contains 14 residues. Naive CD4+ cells were CD45RA-selected; the remaining cells were memory. Repertoires were generated with immunoSEQ multiplex PCR, while TCRdb's copy carries only in-frame clones and drops some. The repertoire has a few million clones, 90% to 95% of them found once; the top ten carry about 0.39%. The sequencing input was naive CD4+ T cells from PBMCs. The subset was: CD45RA+ positively selected. This chain joins TRBV10-3 and TRBJ2-5; tentatively, D is TRBD1 (5 bases). The sequence came from a man in his late teens or twenties in good health. Some clones in this sample may be carry-over from other donors' samples. The CDR3 region is CAISSNGPGETQYF. DNA of the CDR3: TGTGCCATCAGTTCTAACGGGCCAGGGGAGACCCAGTACTTC.